This TCR beta chain came from a study of T cells after yellow fever vaccination. Regarding this clonotype: The antigen remains undetermined.

The CDR3 extends over 14 amino acids. Germline V gene lookup returns CDR1 MDHEN and CDR2 SYDVKM. Between the trimmed V and J ends, which lost 5 bases and 7 bases, there was a span of 14 bases. TCRdb passed the 5' RACE reads through MiXCR, listing each CDR3 protein once. The sample gives hundreds of thousands of distinct CDR3 sequences, around 5.3% of which show up once; roughly 3.5% is in the top ten. Study findings and constraints: A weaker but faster secondary response was observed, peaking on day 5 versus 15.

This TCR came from a man younger than 35 who received the YFV17D yellow fever vaccine. This chain uses TRBV28 with TRBJ1-4, with D maybe TRBD1 (5 bases). This specimen was CD4+ T cells sorted from PBMCs, taken on the day of the yellow fever booster vaccination. The CDR3 sequence: CASSPWGGPEKLFF. The CDR3 bases are TGTGCCAGCAGTCCGTGGGGGGGACCTGAAAAACTGTTTTTT.